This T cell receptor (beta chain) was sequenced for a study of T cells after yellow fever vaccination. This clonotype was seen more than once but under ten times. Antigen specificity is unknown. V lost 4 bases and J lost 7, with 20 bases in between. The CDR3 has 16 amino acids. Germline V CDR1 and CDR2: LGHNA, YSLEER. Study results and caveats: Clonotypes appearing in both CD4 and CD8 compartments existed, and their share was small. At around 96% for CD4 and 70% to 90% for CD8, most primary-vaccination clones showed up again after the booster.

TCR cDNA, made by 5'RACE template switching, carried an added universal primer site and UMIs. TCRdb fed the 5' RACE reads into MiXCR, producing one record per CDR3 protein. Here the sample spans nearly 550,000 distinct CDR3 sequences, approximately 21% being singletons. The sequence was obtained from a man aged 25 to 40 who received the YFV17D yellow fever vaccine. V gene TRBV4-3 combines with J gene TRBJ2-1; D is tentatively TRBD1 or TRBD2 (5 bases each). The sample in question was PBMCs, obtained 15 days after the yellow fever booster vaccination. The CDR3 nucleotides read TGCGCCAGCAGCCTAGACTCCGGGACCTTCGTTAATGAGCAGTTCTTC. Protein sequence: CASSLDSGTFVNEQFF.